This TCR beta chain stems from a study of post-analysis software for immune sequencing data. Whole-study context: Both relapsing-remitting and secondary progressive multiple sclerosis featured among the disease courses, as did progressive-relapsing multiple sclerosis.

This clonotype was recorded a few times. Its antigen is unknown. Overall study results and limits: Same-batch preparations were strongly co-clustered by F measure. A few TRBV segments (TRBV5-6, TRBV5-1 and TRBV20-1 among them) occurred more frequently in patients than in controls. Normalized Chao1 diversity was significantly reduced in patients versus controls.

TCR beta cDNA libraries had unique molecular identifiers. From around 1 to 9.1 million T cells, 400,000 to 550,000 cDNA molecules were obtained. TCRdb reprocessed the PCR reads via MiXCR and lists one record per CDR3 protein. The table shows 150,000 to 200,000 distinct CDR3 sequences, with roughly 31% occurring only once. This CDR3 comprises 14 residues. Trimming took 2 bases from V and 6 from J, leaving 13 bases between them. Germline V gene sequence: CDR1 LGHNT, CDR2 FRNRAP. The sequence came from a girl aged 5 to 17 with multiple sclerosis. The sample was blood. This sequence joins TRBV12-5 and TRBJ1-1; D gene uncertain. This CDR3 is CASGLWGLGAEAFF. The CDR3 nucleotides are TGTGCTAGTGGTTTGTGGGGTCTCGGGGCTGAAGCTTTCTTT.